One and the same sample provided the 12 T cell receptor beta chains below, sequenced in a study of shared clonotypes between healthy human individuals (dated by TCRdb to between 2020 and 2021). Library construction relied on the immunoSEQ multiplex PCR assay. The source is immuneACCESS, and TCRdb retained only in-frame sequences with V and J called. Part of the clones is not carried over; for the studies checked, unresolved V genes explain less than half of this, and the remainder is unexplained. The sample table shows about 2.4 million clones, and over 85% are seen once. 0.36% of the sample lies in the top ten. The sample taken for sequencing was naive CD4+ T cells from PBMCs. The cell subset or site label on this specimen signifies: CD45RA+ positively selected. Every receptor here comes from a man younger than 35 in good health. Some clones in this sample may be carry-over from other donors' samples.

The V gene is TRBV7-6, the J gene TRBJ2-7; tentatively, D is TRBD2 (5 bases). Germline V gene data show CDR1 as SGHVS and CDR2 as FNYEAQ. Between the trimmed V and J ends, which lost 5 bases and 5 bases, there was a span of 16 bases. This CDR3 comprises 14 residues. The chain's CDR3 is CASSPLTSLDEQYF. CDR3 nucleotide sequence: TGTGCCAGCAGCCCCCTAACTAGTCTTGACGAGCAGTACTTC.

The chain has TRBV6-6 and TRBJ1-4; 9 bases are a match to TRBD1. The length of the CDR3 is 12 residues. Germline lookup yields CDR1 MNHNY and CDR2 SVGAGI (reference sequence). V shed 9 bases and J 10 bases; nucleotides not matched to a gene: 6. The CDR3 sequence is CASGTGFVKLFF. In DNA form, the CDR3 reads TGTGCCAGTGGGACAGGGTTTGTAAAACTGTTTTTT.

About this clone: Other nucleotide sequences in the sample specify the same CDR3. V and J are TRBV18 and TRBJ1-2; D is possibly TRBD1 (5 bases). V was shortened by 2 bases and J by 2 bases, with 6 bases between the two germline ends. CDR1 KGHSH and CDR2 LQKENI come from the germline V gene. This CDR3 has 13 residues. The CDR3 region has the DNA TGTGCCAGCTCACCAGACAGCAACTATGGCTACACCTTC. Its protein is CASSPDSNYGYTF.

V gene TRBV10-3 combines with J gene TRBJ2-1; a weak D match, TRBD2 (6 bases). Germline assignment: CDR1 ENHRY and CDR2 SYGVKD. CDR3 length equals 14 residues. V shed 6 bases and J shed 4 bases, with 13 bases lying between them. This CDR3 reads CAISDRDSYNEQFF. DNA of the CDR3: TGTGCCATCAGCGACCGGGACTCATACAATGAGCAGTTCTTC.

The CDR3 coding sequence is TGTGCCAGCAGCTTAGACGGGACAACTCCCCGCACAGATACGCAGTATTTT. Translated, it gives CASSLDGTTPRTDTQYF. This chain connects TRBV7-9 to TRBJ2-3, with D possibly TRBD1 on 6 matching bases. The CDR3 is 17 residues long. Per the germline V gene, CDR1 is SEHNR and CDR2 is FQNEAQ (reference sequence). V was trimmed by 1 base and J by 1 base, leaving 15 bases between them.

The chain couples TRBV6-1 to TRBJ2-2; D perhaps matches TRBD2 (6 bases). The CDR3 spans 15 residues. CDR1 and CDR2 (germline): MNHNS, SASEGT. The V gene lost 1 base and the J gene lost 4 bases, with 10 bases spanning the gap. The CDR3 bases are TGTGCCAGCAGTGAAGTGGCGGGGACCACCGGGGAGCTGTTTTTT. Protein product: CASSEVAGTTGELFF.

The rearrangement joins TRBV10-3 to TRBJ1-2, with a weak D call TRBD1 (5 bases). The CDR3 runs to 12 residues. The V end was cut by 5 bases, the J end by 8 bases, with 12 bases between. Germline CDR1 is ENHRY and CDR2 is SYGVKD. CDR3 DNA: TGTGCCATCAGTCTAGACAGCGCGGGCTACACCTTC. This gives the protein CAISLDSAGYTF.

The chain links TRBV6-6 to TRBJ2-2; TRBD2 matches 11 bases. This CDR3 is built from 16 residues. Germline values: CDR1 MNHNY, CDR2 SVGAGI (reference sequence). V was clipped by 5 bases and J by 1 base; unmatched bases: 3. CDR3 nucleotides: TGTGCCAGCAGTCCCGGACTAGCGGGGAACACCGGGGAGCTGTTTTTT. Protein sequence: CASSPGLAGNTGELFF.

The rearrangement uses TRBV18 and TRBJ1-2, with 7 bases lining up with TRBD1. CDR1 KGHSH and CDR2 LQKENI come from the germline V gene. V shed 3 bases, J shed 0 bases, and the junction held 19 bases outside the gene matches. CDR3 length: 20 residues. The CDR3 DNA is TGTGCCAGCTCACCCCTCGGGGGTACGGGACAGAGATCCCCTAACTATGGCTACACCTTC. It yields the protein CASSPLGGTGQRSPNYGYTF.

J is TRBJ2-5 and V is TRBV2, with D possibly being TRBD2 (5 bases). Trimming shortened V by 1 base and J by 10 bases, and 10 bases separated the two germline ends. This CDR3 contains 12 residues. Germline values: CDR1 SNHLY, CDR2 FYNNEI. In DNA, the CDR3 is TGTGCCAGCAGTGAAGGCGGGTTCGTCCAGTACTTC. This sequence encodes CASSEGGFVQYF.

V is TRBV6-1 and J is TRBJ1-4; D remains unclear. Germline lookup yields CDR1 MNHNS and CDR2 SASEGT. The CDR3 has 14 amino acids. V lost 9 bases and J lost 8, with 19 bases in between. The CDR3 DNA is TGTGCCAGTCGGCCGGGCCCCGGGCACGAAAAACTGTTTTTT. Its protein product is CASRPGPGHEKLFF.

The chain links TRBV7-8 to TRBJ2-3; a weak D match, TRBD2 (6 bases). The CDR3 has 13 amino acids. Germline CDR1 SGHVS, CDR2 FQNEAQ. V shed 4 bases and J shed 1 base, with 6 bases lying between them. Written as DNA, the CDR3 is TGTGCCAGCAGCTCGGGGGGCACAGATACGCAGTATTTT. Translation gives CASSSGGTDTQYF.